One sample yielded the 18 T cell receptor beta chains listed below, sequenced in a study of T cell responses to AZD1222 COVID-19 vaccine. The method was immunoSEQ multiplex PCR; TCRdb's version includes in-frame clones alone and lacks a portion of them. Counted here are 70,000 to 100,000 clones, 92% occurring once; the ten biggest clones make up around 3.2%. The sample in question was peripheral blood, obtained 28 days after the second AZD1222 dose. Receptor source: an adult who received the AZD1222 COVID-19 vaccine.

The V and J genes are TRBV30 and TRBJ1-6; unclear D gene. This CDR3 has 13 amino acids. V was pared by 8 bases and J by 10 bases, with 18 bases between. Per the germline V gene, CDR1 is GTSNPN and CDR2 is SVGIG (reference sequence). CDR3 bases: TGTGCCGCCCGAAATGTTTCAGGATCACCCCTCCACTTT. Its translation is CAARNVSGSPLHF.

The count of this clone is one. The genes are TRBV19 and TRBJ1-3; possibly TRBD1 for D (6 bases). The V end lost 4 bases, the J end lost 4 bases, and 17 bases lay between the germline ends. Germline V gene lookup returns CDR1 LNHDA and CDR2 SQIVND (reference sequence). CDR3 length equals 16 residues. The CDR3 DNA follows: TGTGCCAGTAGTAACCGGGACATCCGATCGGGAAACACCATATATTTT. It yields the protein CASSNRDIRSGNTIYF.

The CDR3: CASSFMDRRAFF. The DNA of the CDR3 is TGTGCCAGCAGTTTTATGGACAGGCGAGCTTTCTTT. This chain connects TRBV12-3 or TRBV12-4 to TRBJ1-1; TRBD1 aligns across 7 bases. With V trimmed by 3 bases and J by 10 bases, 5 bases remained unmatched. This CDR3 spans 12 amino acids.

This sequence joins TRBV14 and TRBJ1-4; D remains unclear. V gave up 3 bases and J gave up 8 bases, with 4 bases separating them. The V gene's germline CDR1 is SGHDN and CDR2 FVKESK. The CDR3 contains 11 residues. In nucleotides, the CDR3 is TGTGCCAGCAGCCAGGAGGAAAAACTGTTTTTT. It encodes CASSQEEKLFF. The whole variable domain, filled in from reference TRBV14 and TRBJ1-4, reads EAGVTQFPSHSVIEKGQTVTLRCDPISGHDNLYWYRRVMGKEIKFLLHFVKESKQDESGMPNNRFLAERTGGTYSTLKVQPAELEDSGVYFCASSQEEKLFFGSGTQLSVL.

The chain links TRBV6-5 to TRBJ2-7; D uncertain. CDR1 is MNHEY and CDR2 is SVGAGI in the germline V gene. The CDR3 has 11 residues. Between the trimmed V and J ends, which lost 7 bases and 2 bases, there was a span of 6 bases. The CDR3 loop reads CASTAAYEQYF. CDR3 in DNA: TGTGCCAGCACTGCCGCCTACGAGCAGTACTTC.

The CDR3 coding sequence is TGTGCCAGCAGTTACTCCAATCGCCGGGCTAACTATGGCTACACCTTC. It translates to CASSYSNRRANYGYTF. V usage is TRBV6-5 and J usage is TRBJ1-2; D is undetermined. Germline CDR1 reads MNHEY; CDR2 reads SVGAGI. V shed 0 bases and J shed 0 bases, with 11 bases lying between them. The CDR3 sequence is 16 residues long.

J is TRBJ2-6 and V is TRBV7-9; 7 nucleotides line up with TRBD1. Trimming removed 1 base from V and 0 bases from J; junction bases left unmatched: 3. The CDR3 consists of 17 residues. From germline, CDR1 is SEHNR and CDR2 FQNEAQ (reference sequence). This chain's CDR3 is CASSLVSGGSGANVLTF. CDR3 nucleotides: TGTGCCAGCAGCTTAGTGTCAGGGGGCTCTGGGGCCAACGTCCTGACTTTC.

The gene calls are TRBV30 and TRBJ1-2, with a possible D match to TRBD1 (5 bases). Trimming took off 1 base at V and 4 bases at J, with 13 bases between the two ends. CDR1 is GTSNPN and CDR2 is SVGIG in the germline V gene (reference sequence). This CDR3 has 14 amino acids. CDR3 DNA: TGTGCCTGGAGTGCTGACAGTTCATTCTATGGCTACACCTTC. It yields the protein CAWSADSSFYGYTF.

The sample holds one count of this clone. The genes are TRBV4-3 and TRBJ2-1, with D possibly called TRBD1 or TRBD2 (7 bases each). Trimming left V 5 bases short and J 6 bases short, with 17 bases between. Germline V gene lookup returns CDR1 LGHNA and CDR2 YSLEER. This CDR3 has 15 residues. The CDR3 spells CASSAQGRGGNEQFF. The DNA of the CDR3 is TGCGCCAGCAGCGCACAGGGGAGGGGGGGCAATGAGCAGTTCTTC.

The chain is built from TRBV27 and TRBJ2-3; 10 nucleotides match TRBD2. Germline V gives CDR1 MNHEY, CDR2 SMNVEV (reference sequence). The CDR3 extends over 15 amino acids. After removal of 5 bases from V and 1 base from J, the junction contained 3 bases not matched to a gene. CDR3: CASSPLAGGTDTQYF. CDR3 DNA sequence: TGTGCCAGCAGTCCGCTAGCGGGGGGCACAGATACGCAGTATTTT.

The rearrangement links TRBV7-6 to TRBJ1-5, with D tentatively TRBD1 (6 bases). Germline CDR1 and CDR2: SGHVS and FNYEAQ. V was trimmed by 5 bases and J by 3 bases, leaving 14 bases between them. The CDR3 extends over 15 amino acids. This CDR3 reads CASSEGAGDNQPQHF. CDR3 nucleotides: TGTGCCAGCAGCGAGGGTGCAGGGGACAATCAGCCCCAGCATTTT.

The V gene is TRBV28, the J gene TRBJ2-5; 9 bases line up with TRBD1. V was clipped by 6 bases and J by 8 bases; unmatched bases: 10. The CDR3 loop spans 14 amino acids. Germline CDR1 reads MDHEN; CDR2 reads SYDVKM. Written as DNA, the CDR3 is TGTGCCAGCAGGAAAGACAGGGGGGTAGAAACCCAGTACTTC. Translated: CASRKDRGVETQYF.

The chain recombines TRBV7-2 with TRBJ1-1, with TRBD1 matching over 8 bases. V lost 4 bases to trimming and J lost 7 bases; unmatched junction nucleotides: 11. Per germline, CDR1 SGHTA and CDR2 FQGNSA. CDR3 length: 15 amino acids. The CDR3 spells CASSYVRGLGIEAFF. The CDR3 DNA reads as TGTGCCAGCAGCTACGTCAGGGGGCTGGGTATTGAAGCTTTCTTT. Full variable domain (missing parts from reference TRBV7-2 and TRBJ1-1): GAGVSQSPSNKVTEKGKDVELRCDPISGHTALYWYRQSLGQGLEFLIYFQGNSAPDKSGLPSDRFSAERTGGSVSTLTIQRTQQEDSAVYLCASSYVRGLGIEAFFGQGTRLTVV.

This rearrangement joins TRBV12-5 to TRBJ1-4, with a tentative D call TRBD1 (6 bases). The germline V gene has CDR1 LGHNT and CDR2 FRNRAP. This CDR3 has 14 residues. The V end was cut by 2 bases, the J end by 8 bases, with 12 bases between. CDR3 DNA sequence: TGTGCTAGTGGTTTGAATGGGGGCCGAGAAAAACTGTTTTTT. It is translated as CASGLNGGREKLFF.

This chain links TRBV18 with TRBJ1-1; D remains unclear. Germline V lookup: CDR1 KGHSH, CDR2 LQKENI. Trimming took 5 bases from V and 4 from J, leaving 14 bases between them. The CDR3 loop spans 14 amino acids. The CDR3 region is CASSSSVVATEAFF. CDR3 coding DNA: TGTGCCAGCTCATCAAGTGTGGTGGCCACTGAAGCTTTCTTT.

The chain carries TRBV9 and TRBJ2-5; no definite D call. V lost 0 bases and J lost 1, with 7 bases in between. The CDR3 covers 14 residues. Germline V gene lookup returns CDR1 SGDLS and CDR2 YYNGEE. The CDR3 sequence: CASSVESFQETQYF. The CDR3 DNA reads TGTGCCAGCAGCGTAGAGTCTTTCCAAGAGACCCAGTACTTC.

V is TRBV18 and J is TRBJ2-5; TRBD1 agrees at 9 bases. The CDR3 loop spans 14 amino acids. Trimming cost V 6 bases and J 3 bases; bases outside gene matches: 5. Per the germline V gene, CDR1 is KGHSH and CDR2 is LQKENI. CDR3 bases: TGTGCCAGCTCCGCGGACAGGGGTAAAGAGACCCAGTACTTC. It encodes CASSADRGKETQYF.

This rearrangement joins TRBV7-2 to TRBJ2-1; D is unresolved. Deletions cut 1 base from V and 7 bases from J, with 5 bases between. The germline CDR1 and CDR2 sequences are SGHTA and FQGNSA. The CDR3 loop spans 12 amino acids. In nucleotides, the CDR3 is TGTGCCAGCAGCTTAGTCGCAAATGAGCAGTTCTTC. Amino acid sequence: CASSLVANEQFF. Using reference TRBV7-2 and TRBJ2-1 for the parts outside the CDR3, the full variable domain is GAGVSQSPSNKVTEKGKDVELRCDPISGHTALYWYRQSLGQGLEFLIYFQGNSAPDKSGLPSDRFSAERTGGSVSTLTIQRTQQEDSAVYLCASSLVANEQFFGPGTRLTVL.